The rows below give T cell receptor beta chains drawn from one sample of a study of CXCR3-negative and CXCR3-positive naive CD8 T cells. TCRdb re-called the 5' RACE reads and gives one entry per CDR3 protein, without DNA. Across tens of thousands of distinct CDR3 sequences, the top ten clones capture less than 1.1% of the sample. The sample was naive CXCR3- CD8+ T cells from blood. These TCRs come from a human donor in good health. Some clones in this sample may be carry-over from other donors' samples. Both conserved end residues are part of each CDR3.

TRBJ1-3,TRBV7-8,CVSSIEPSTVTGNTIYF
TRBJ1-2,TRBV29-1,CSVEDLETAKNYVYTF
TRBJ2-7,TRBV29-1,CSVIPGGGDEQYF
TRBJ2-7,TRBV21-1,CASSNGIPSYEQYF
TRBJ1-4,TRBV6-2/TRBV6-3,CASSYSGPEKLFF
TRBJ2-5,TRBV5-5,CASSWGTKTRGETQYF
TRBJ1-3,TRBV18,CASSPQGSGNTIYF
TRBJ2-2,TRBV20-1,CSARDLRGQTGELFF
TRBJ2-2,TRBV3-1,CASSQVNGVGTGELFF
TRBJ2-7,TRBV20-1,CSAYLLGEQYF
TRBJ2-3,TRBV6-2/TRBV6-3,CASSPPSGGGTDTQYF
TRBJ2-7,TRBV7-9,CASSHRDYSYEQYF
TRBJ2-4,TRBV29-1,CSVVSGTENIQYF
TRBJ1-1,TRBV11-3,CASSLQRRGPEAFF
TRBJ2-7,TRBV20-1,CSASGLAGEQYF
TRBJ2-2,TRBV12-3/TRBV12-4,CASSQGNTGELFF
TRBJ1-2,TRBV28,CASSLRGGQGFGRGYTF
TRBJ1-2,TRBV29-1,CSVAGQGSTYGYTF
TRBJ1-2,TRBV29-1,CSVETLGGMGYGYTF
TRBJ2-1,TRBV27,CASSGTPSSYNEQFF
TRBJ2-1,TRBV6-4,CASSEGQGADEQFF
TRBJ1-1,TRBV7-9,CASSPAGNTEAFF